Listed here are 22 T cell receptor beta chains from one sample, sequenced in a study of shared clonotypes between healthy human individuals (dated by TCRdb to the early 2020s). CD8 naive samples consisted of CD45RO-negative cells that were positively selected for CCR7, yielding a CD45RA+CCR7+ population without TemRA cells. Library preparation used the immunoSEQ multiplex PCR assay. The immuneACCESS repertoire file appears here via TCRdb, limited to in-frame rearrangements. These files lack a portion of the clones; in checked studies, under half of the deficit traces to unresolved V genes, and the cause of the others is not known. This sample comprises around 2,000,000 clones, over 85% of them detected only once. Jointly, the top ten make up 0.9% to 1.4% of the sample. Source material: naive CD8+ T cells sorted from blood. The sample's cell subset or site, from its label and the paper: CD45RA+CCR7+. These receptors all stem from a man younger than 30 in good health.

Notes on this clone: Additional DNA sequences in this sample encode the identical CDR3. The rearrangement joins TRBV10-1 to TRBJ2-1; TRBD2 is a possible D gene (5 bases). The ends were cut back, 3 bases at V and 2 bases at J, with 5 bases in the middle. There are 13 residues in the CDR3. Looked up from germline, CDR1 is WNHNN and CDR2 is SYGVQD (reference sequence). CDR3 DNA: TGCGCCAGCAGTGAAGCGGCCTACAATGAGCAGTTCTTC. As protein: CASSEAAYNEQFF.

The J gene is TRBJ2-1, the V gene TRBV6-1, with 8 bases identical to TRBD2. The CDR3 sequence is 15 residues long. V lost 3 bases to trimming and J lost 8 bases; unmatched junction nucleotides: 9. CDR1 and CDR2 from the germline V gene are MNHNS and SASEGT. The CDR3 region has the DNA TGTGCCAGCAGTGACTTCAGGACTAGCCTCTATGAGCAGTTCTTC. It is translated as CASSDFRTSLYEQFF.

This rearrangement joins TRBV7-9 to TRBJ2-2, with D maybe TRBD2 (5 bases). The CDR3 sequence is 14 residues long. Trimming pared 4 bases from V and 2 bases from J, leaving 8 bases between. Germline values: CDR1 SEHNR, CDR2 FQNEAQ (reference sequence). This CDR3 is CASSSGVNTGELFF. For the CDR3, the DNA is TGTGCCAGCAGCTCCGGGGTAAACACCGGGGAGCTGTTTTTT.

The genes are TRBV6-5 and TRBJ1-2; TRBD1 agrees at 7 bases. The CDR3 is 14 amino acids. Germline lookup yields CDR1 MNHEY and CDR2 SVGAGI. V dropped 2 bases and J dropped 0; count of bases not matched to a gene: 0. The CDR3 is CASSYGTANYGYTF. The CDR3, as DNA: TGTGCCAGCAGTTACGGGACAGCTAACTATGGCTACACCTTC.

The chain employs TRBV10-3 and TRBJ1-1; D is ambiguous. Germline V gene lookup returns CDR1 ENHRY and CDR2 SYGVKD. This CDR3 spans 13 amino acids. V was shortened by 6 bases and J by 1 base, with 9 bases between the two germline ends. The CDR3 here is CAIRPQQNTEAFF. CDR3 in DNA: TGTGCCATCAGGCCACAGCAGAACACTGAAGCTTTCTTT.

This clone was observed a handful of times. V and J are TRBV9 and TRBJ1-1; TRBD1 agrees at 8 bases. V shed 3 bases and J 5 bases; nucleotides not matched to a gene: 6. CDR1 SGDLS and CDR2 YYNGEE come from the germline V gene. CDR3 length: 14 residues. CDR3 residues: CASSEGGTGTEAFF. CDR3 DNA: TGTGCCAGCAGCGAGGGGGGGACAGGAACTGAAGCTTTCTTT.

With regard to this clone: The sample holds other DNA sequences that translate to the same CDR3. The chain couples TRBV4-3 to TRBJ2-1, with D perhaps matching TRBD1 or TRBD2 (5 bases each). Per germline, CDR1 LGHNA and CDR2 YSLEER. V dropped 0 bases and J dropped 1 base, with 7 bases sitting between them. The CDR3 is made up of 15 amino acids. Written as DNA, the CDR3 is TGCGCCAGCAGCCAAGATGGGGGTTCCTACAATGAGCAGTTCTTC. Amino acid sequence: CASSQDGGSYNEQFF.

This rearrangement joins TRBV11-2 to TRBJ2-5, with 10 bases that match TRBD2. The CDR3 has 17 residues. Losses at the gene ends were 2 bases for V and 5 bases for J; bases not matched to a gene: 11. CDR1 is SGHAT and CDR2 is FQNNGV in the germline V gene. CDR3 sequence: CASSLQISGGALETQYF. The CDR3 DNA reads as TGTGCCAGCAGCTTACAAATAAGCGGGGGGGCCTTGGAGACCCAGTACTTC.

The chain recombines TRBV6-5 with TRBJ2-5; TRBD1 is a possible D gene (5 bases). The V end lost 2 bases, the J end lost 5 bases, and 9 bases lay between the germline ends. This CDR3 has 13 amino acids. CDR1 is MNHEY, CDR2 SVGAGI, per germline. The CDR3 loop is CASSYQGRETQYF. CDR3 in DNA: TGTGCCAGCAGTTACCAGGGAAGGGAGACCCAGTACTTC.

As regards this clone: The sample has other DNA sequences that encode this CDR3 too. The chain is built from TRBV9 and TRBJ2-5, with 7 bases aligning to TRBD1. V trimming: 0 bases; J trimming: 1 base; junction bases outside the gene matches: 3. Germline-derived CDR1 and CDR2 are SGDLS and YYNGEE. CDR3 length: 15 amino acids. CDR3 DNA: TGTGCCAGCAGCGTAGATGGGACAGTCCAAGAGACCCAGTACTTC. It yields the protein CASSVDGTVQETQYF.

This chain connects TRBV6-5 to TRBJ2-7, with a possible D match to TRBD1 (6 bases). Germline V gene lookup returns CDR1 MNHEY and CDR2 SVGAGI. The CDR3 loop spans 14 amino acids. V was trimmed by 3 bases and J by 0 bases, leaving 9 bases between them. The CDR3, as DNA: TGTGCCAGCAGTTATCTGGACAGCTCCTACGAGCAGTACTTC. Protein sequence: CASSYLDSSYEQYF.

This rearrangement joins TRBV5-1 to TRBJ2-3; TRBD2 might be the D (6 bases). The CDR3 totals 19 residues. Germline V CDR1 and CDR2: SGHRS, YFSETQ. V lost 3 bases to trimming and J lost 2 bases, with 25 bases between them. Written as DNA, the CDR3 is TGCGCCAGCAGCTCCGATGGACATGAGAGCGGGCCCCTCACAGATACGCAGTATTTT. As protein: CASSSDGHESGPLTDTQYF.

This clone was picked up a small number of times. Here the CDR3 reads CASSHDPSYEQYF. CDR3 coding DNA: TGCGCCAGCAGCCACGATCCCTCCTACGAGCAGTACTTC. The V call is TRBV4-3, the J call TRBJ2-7; unclear D gene. CDR1 is LGHNA, CDR2 YSLEER, per germline. The CDR3 has 13 amino acids. V shed 3 bases and J shed 0 bases, with 6 bases lying between them.

The chain recombines TRBV5-4 with TRBJ2-5; D is uncertain. CDR3 length: 12 residues. Trimming left V 4 bases short and J 9 bases short, with 13 bases between. Per the germline V gene, CDR1 is SGHNT and CDR2 is YYREEE (reference sequence). CDR3 in amino acids: CASSLDPMSQYF. In DNA, the CDR3 is TGTGCCAGCAGCCTGGACCCTATGTCCCAGTACTTC.

The chain couples TRBV30 to TRBJ2-1; D unresolved. CDR3 size: 12 residues. Germline CDR1 GTSNPN, CDR2 SVGIG (reference sequence). Trimming left V 2 bases short and J 8 bases short, with 10 bases between. CDR3 sequence reads: CAWSPTGDEQFF. CDR3 nucleotides: TGTGCCTGGAGTCCTACTGGGGATGAGCAGTTCTTC. Full variable domain (remainder filled in from reference TRBV30 and TRBJ2-1): SQTIHQWPATLVQPVGSPLSLECTVEGTSNPNLYWYRQAAGRGLQLLFYSVGIGQISSEVPQNLSASRPQDRQFILSSKKLLLSDSGFYLCAWSPTGDEQFFGPGTRLTVL.

In this sample, this clone turned up once. This rearrangement joins TRBV30 to TRBJ2-2; TRBD2 matches 9 bases. The CDR3 runs 18 residues. The germline V gene has CDR1 GTSNPN and CDR2 SVGIG (reference sequence). The junction had 12 bases not matched to a gene; V was cut back by 3 bases and J by 1 base. CDR3 nucleotides: TGTGCCTGGAGGGTCCGGGCGGGAGGGCGCTTGAACACCGGGGAGCTGTTTTTT. Protein sequence: CAWRVRAGGRLNTGELFF.

A single count supports this clone. The chain has TRBV18 and TRBJ2-7, with TRBD1 identical over 8 bases. The V and J ends lost 4 bases and 1 base, in that order; junction bases with no gene match: 6. From germline, CDR1 is KGHSH and CDR2 LQKENI. The CDR3 totals 15 residues. The CDR3 DNA sequence: TGTGCCAGCTCACAGACAGGGGAGGCTTCCTACGAGCAGTACTTC. Its protein product is CASSQTGEASYEQYF.

As for this clone: Distinct nucleotide sequences in the sample also encode this CDR3. The chain has TRBV6-1 and TRBJ2-7, with a weak D call TRBD2 (6 bases). Trimming took 6 bases from V and 4 from J, leaving 13 bases between them. The CDR3 has 13 residues. CDR1 is MNHNS, CDR2 SASEGT, per germline. The CDR3 nucleotides read TGTGCCAGCAGGCGGGACGGAAGTTACGAGCAGTACTTC. Its protein product is CASRRDGSYEQYF.

The chain joins TRBV5-1 to TRBJ2-1; the match to TRBD2 covers 10 bases. In germline, CDR1 is SGHRS, CDR2 YFSETQ. This CDR3 has 20 residues. V gave up 4 bases and J gave up 1 base; unmatched junction bases: 17. The CDR3 nucleotides are TGCGCCAGCAGCCCTCGGGGCCCGAGTGTAGCGGGGGGTTCCTACAATGAGCAGTTCTTC. Amino acids: CASSPRGPSVAGGSYNEQFF. Using reference TRBV5-1 and TRBJ2-1 for the parts outside the CDR3, the full variable domain is KAGVTQTPRYLIKTRGQQVTLSCSPISGHRSVSWYQQTPGQGLQFLFEYFSETQRNKGNFPGRFSGRQFSNSRSEMNVSTLELGDSALYLCASSPRGPSVAGGSYNEQFFGPGTRLTVL.

This chain uses TRBV5-1 with TRBJ1-1, with TRBD1 identical over 10 bases. There are 14 residues in the CDR3. V lost 4 bases to trimming and J lost 6 bases; unmatched junction nucleotides: 6. The germline V gene encodes CDR1 SGHRS and CDR2 YFSETQ. CDR3 in amino acids: CASSRDRGGSEAFF. Written as DNA, the CDR3 is TGCGCCAGCAGCAGGGACAGGGGTGGGTCTGAAGCTTTCTTT.

This chain connects TRBV7-9 to TRBJ2-7, with D possibly being TRBD2 (5 bases). The ends were cut back, 1 base at V and 7 bases at J, with 14 bases in the middle. This CDR3 spans 14 amino acids. Germline V gene lookup returns CDR1 SEHNR and CDR2 FQNEAQ (reference sequence). CDR3 DNA: TGTGCCAGCAGCTTAGGGTCGAGTTCGGGGGAGCAGTACTTC. Residues: CASSLGSSSGEQYF.

V and J are TRBV28 and TRBJ2-2, with a possible D match to TRBD1 (5 bases). Germline loops: CDR1 MDHEN, CDR2 SYDVKM. V lost 3 bases to trimming and J lost 4 bases, with 9 bases between them. The CDR3 is made up of 14 amino acids. The CDR3 protein is CASSLTDSTGELFF. The CDR3 DNA reads TGTGCCAGCAGTTTGACCGACAGCACCGGGGAGCTGTTTTTT.